This TCR beta chain was retrieved from a study of breast tumors, draining lymph nodes, adjacent tissues. Regarding the study as a whole: Tumors had less TCR diversity than lymph nodes, more than nontumor tissue.

Breast cancer patients provided tissue from their axillary draining lymph nodes. This clonotype was detected ten times or more. The antigen is undetermined. TCRdb itself ran the multiplex PCR reads through MiXCR, one entry per CDR3 protein. The table has about 220,000 distinct CDR3 sequences, under 40% seen once; the top ten hold over 3.5%. The junction had 6 bases not matched to a gene; V was cut back by 8 bases and J by 5 bases. The CDR3 length is 13 residues. In germline, CDR1 is LNHDA, CDR2 SQIVND (reference sequence). V is TRBV19 and J is TRBJ1-5; 7 positions match TRBD1. Sequenced sample: axillary lymph node tissue. This TCR was recovered from a female donor with breast cancer. Some clones in this sample may be carry-over from other donors' samples. This CDR3 reads CASSDRDDQPQHF. For the CDR3, the DNA is TGTGCCAGTTCTGACAGGGACGATCAGCCCCAGCATTTT.